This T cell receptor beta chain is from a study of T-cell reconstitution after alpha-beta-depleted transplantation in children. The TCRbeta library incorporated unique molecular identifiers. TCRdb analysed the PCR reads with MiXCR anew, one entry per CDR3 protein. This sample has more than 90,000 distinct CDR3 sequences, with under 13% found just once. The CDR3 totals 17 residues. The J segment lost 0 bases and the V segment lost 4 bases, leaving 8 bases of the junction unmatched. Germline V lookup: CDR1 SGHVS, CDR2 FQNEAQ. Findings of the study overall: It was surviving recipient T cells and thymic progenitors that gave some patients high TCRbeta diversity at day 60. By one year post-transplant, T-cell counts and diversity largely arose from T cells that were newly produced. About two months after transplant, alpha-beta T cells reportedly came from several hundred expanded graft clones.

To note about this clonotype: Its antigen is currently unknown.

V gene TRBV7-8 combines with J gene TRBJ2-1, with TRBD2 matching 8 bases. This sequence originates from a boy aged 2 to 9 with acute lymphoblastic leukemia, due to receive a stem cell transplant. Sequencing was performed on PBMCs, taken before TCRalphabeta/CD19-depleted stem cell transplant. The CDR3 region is CASSSYSGVFSYNEQFF. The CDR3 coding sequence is TGTGCCAGCAGCTCGTATAGCGGGGTTTTCTCCTACAATGAGCAGTTCTTC.